This T cell receptor beta chain originates from a study of identical twins. The germline V and J ends were trimmed by 9 bases and 6 bases, with 19 bases remaining between them. The germline CDR1 and CDR2 sequences are MNHNS and SASEGT. CDR3 length equals 14 residues. TCRdb ran MiXCR on the 5' RACE reads and lists one entry per CDR3 protein. Of over 600,000 distinct CDR3 sequences in the sample, 20% to 25% were seen once. This sample was shared with a second study, whose subject was T cells expressing NK-cell markers. That publication notes: Seven donors tested HCMV-seropositive and one tested seronegative among the eight sequenced. HCMV specificity of the expanded NKG2C+ T cell clones was not established.

This chain uses TRBV6-1 with TRBJ2-3; D remains ambiguous. This sequence originates from a woman aged 18-35 years in good health. Sequencing was carried out using PBMCs. In DNA, the CDR3 is TGTGCCAGAATCCTCCGAGACACCACGGATACGCAGTATTTT. This gives the protein CARILRDTTDTQYF.